This T cell receptor beta chain was captured by sequencing in a study of blood T cell repertoires in COVID-19. Study information: Whether acute or convalescent, the COVID-19 samples came from the United States, Italy and Spain. T cells, B-cell-depleted T cells, or PBMCs provided the cDNA or gDNA that served as material.

Authors' data handling: Estimates of nucleated cell counts were drawn from the amplification of reference gene primers. Profiled with immunoSEQ multiplex PCR; TCRdb holds only in-frame clones, not every one. That table gives V, J and clone size, and the DNA gave D and trimming. The sample shows about 230,000 clones, about 84% of them seen only once. The CDR3 runs 11 residues. V was trimmed by 3 bases and J by 10 bases, leaving 7 bases between them. Germline lookup yields CDR1 SGHAT and CDR2 FQNNGV. Worth noting for this clone: The same CDR3 arises from other DNA sequences in this sample as well.

The receptor's source is an elderly woman with acute or convalescent COVID-19. What was sequenced was peripheral blood. V and J are TRBV11-2 and TRBJ2-1; weak D call: TRBD2 (6 bases). In DNA form, the CDR3 reads TGTGCCAGCAGCTTGGGAGGCGAGCAGTTCTTC. Translating gives CASSLGGEQFF. The full variable domain, its missing parts supplied by reference TRBV11-2 and TRBJ2-1, is EAGVAQSPRYKIIEKRQSVAFWCNPISGHATLYWYQQILGQGPKLLIQFQNNGVVDDSQLPKDRFSAERLKGVDSTLKIQPAKLEDSAVYLCASSLGGEQFFGPGTRLTVL.